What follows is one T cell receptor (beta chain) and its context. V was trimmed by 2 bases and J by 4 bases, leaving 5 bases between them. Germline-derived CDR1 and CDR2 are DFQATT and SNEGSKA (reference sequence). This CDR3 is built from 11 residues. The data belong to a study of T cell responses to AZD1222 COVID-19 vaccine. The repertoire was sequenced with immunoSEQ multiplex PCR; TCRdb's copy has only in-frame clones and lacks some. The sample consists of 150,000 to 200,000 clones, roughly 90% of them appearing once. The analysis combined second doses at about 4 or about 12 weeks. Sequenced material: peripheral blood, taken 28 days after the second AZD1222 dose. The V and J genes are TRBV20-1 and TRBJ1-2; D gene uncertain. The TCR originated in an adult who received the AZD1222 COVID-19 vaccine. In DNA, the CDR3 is TGCAGTGCTAGACCCGGCTATGGCTACACCTTC. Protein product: CSARPGYGYTF.